This TCR beta chain was documented in a study of regulatory T cells in long-lasting Graves disease. Time point described: persistent/refractory GD, antithyroid drugs over 5 years with positive TRAb. With RNA extracted from PBMCs as input, the TCR library was made. This CDR3 spans 13 amino acids. The germline V and J ends were trimmed by 7 bases and 3 bases, with 10 bases remaining between them. Germline-derived CDR1 and CDR2 are LNHDA and SQIVND (reference sequence). TCR beta libraries were built with iRepertoire HTBI primers and Arm-PCR of CDR3 regions. TCRdb reprocessed the multiplex PCR reads with MiXCR, giving one entry per CDR3 protein. The sample has 400,000 to 500,000 distinct CDR3 sequences; about 20% are singletons. This clonotype was seen a single time. Its specificity is unknown. Study findings and constraints: Patients with persistent disease shared 2,500 or so public clonotypes, outpacing the approximately 920 shared by new patients. Patients with persistent disease showed a bias toward TRBV28, TRBJ1-2 and TRBJ2-5. Persistent Graves' patients showed less TCR diversity than newly diagnosed ones. Thyroid tissue was not sampled; only peripheral blood was.

The sequenced sample was peripheral blood mononuclear cells (PBMCs), obtained when the disease was refractory, from a patient treated with antithyroid drugs. The receptor's source is a female donor with Graves disease. This chain joins TRBV19 and TRBJ1-5; D is uncertain. This chain's CDR3 is CASKGGNNQPQHF. CDR3 DNA sequence: TGTGCCAGTAAGGGAGGCAACAATCAGCCCCAGCATTTT.